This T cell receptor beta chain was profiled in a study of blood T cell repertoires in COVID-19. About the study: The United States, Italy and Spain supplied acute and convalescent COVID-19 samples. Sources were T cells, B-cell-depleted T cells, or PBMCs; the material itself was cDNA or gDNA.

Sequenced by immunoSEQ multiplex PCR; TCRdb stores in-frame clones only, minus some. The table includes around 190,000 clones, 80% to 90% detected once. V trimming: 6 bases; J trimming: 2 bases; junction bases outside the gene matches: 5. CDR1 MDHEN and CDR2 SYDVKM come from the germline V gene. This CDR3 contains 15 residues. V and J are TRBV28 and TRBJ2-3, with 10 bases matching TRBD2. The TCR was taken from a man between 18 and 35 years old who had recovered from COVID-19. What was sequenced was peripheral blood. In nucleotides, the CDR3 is TGTGCCAGCAGGGGAGCGGGAGGGAACACAGATACGCAGTATTTT. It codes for CASRGAGGNTDTQYF.